This TCR beta chain was recovered during a study of CD8+CD57+ T cells in acquired aplastic anemia. Study overall: Yields of DNA that came from sorted CD4+ and CD8+ cells averaged approximately 3.5 ug. General observations from the study: CD8+ Simpson's diversity in patients was not significantly different from that in controls. The number of CD8+ CDR3 sequences shared by patients and controls was fewer than 35.

Patients included in sequencing had previously demonstrated CD8+CD57+ cell expansion by flow cytometry. Patient blood was sampled before any therapy had been received. Genomic DNA provided the template from which TCR beta VDJ and CDR3 profiles were obtained. Each CDR3 protein is one row after TCRdb ran MiXCR on the reads. This sample has around 200,000 distinct CDR3 sequences, with around 49% found just once. About this clonotype itself: Its specificity is not known.

CDR3 length: 14 residues. The V and J ends lost 8 bases and 4 bases respectively, with 17 bases between them. Per the germline V gene, CDR1 is SGHTA and CDR2 is FQGTGA. This TCR came from a human donor with aplastic anemia. What was sequenced was sorted CD4+, CD8+, or CD8+CD57+ T cells (not recorded which) from PBMCs. This chain uses TRBV7-3 with TRBJ1-2; no firm D call. In DNA, the CDR3 is TGTGCCAGCTCAGAGGGCAGGAACCGCTATGGCTACACCTTC. This gives the protein CASSEGRNRYGYTF. The full variable domain, with the rest looked up from reference TRBV7-3 and TRBJ1-2, is GAGVSQTPSNKVTEKGKYVELRCDPISGHTALYWYRQSLGQGPEFLIYFQGTGAADDSGLPNDRFFAVRPEGSVSTLKIQRTERGDSAVYLCASSEGRNRYGYTFGSGTRLTVV.